This entry describes one T cell receptor (beta chain). The antigen is unknown. 60 Vbeta and 13 Jbeta primers were used in PCR. Here immunoSEQ multiplex PCR was the method, and the copy in TCRdb shows in-frame clones only, minus some. This listing includes 150,000 to 200,000 clones. These data belong to a study of cytomegalovirus exposure and HLA in healthy donors. About the research overall: From donors who were HLA-typed, an early data release held around 85 million unique TCRs. Assignment to the Caucasian-associated ancestry cluster applied to approximately 80% of the roughly 410 genotyped donors. Study results and caveats: Within the data, a cluster of highly shared sequence variants was likely a sequencing artifact.

There are 15 residues in the CDR3. Germline CDR1 and CDR2: SGHVS and FNYEAQ. Trimming stripped 4 bases from V and 1 base from J, with 13 bases between. Despite likely unrecorded immune exposures, the donors were nominally healthy at the time of sampling. This receptor was identified in a man aged 25-45 years in good health and CMV-seronegative. J is TRBJ1-1 and V is TRBV7-6; tentatively, D is TRBD1 (6 bases). The sequenced sample consisted of PBMCs. The CDR3: CASSSLGGANTEAFF. The CDR3 coding sequence is TGTGCCAGCAGCTCCCTCGGGGGGGCGAACACTGAAGCTTTCTTT.